Each of the 15 T cell receptor beta chains below was sequenced from the same sample in a study of cytomegalovirus exposure and HLA in healthy donors (dated by TCRdb to between 2016 and 2019). Library preparation was by the immunoSEQ multiplex PCR assay. A mixture of 60 forward primers for TCR Vbeta segments and 13 reverse primers for TCR Jbeta segments was used in the multiplex PCR. TCRdb retrieved this table from immuneACCESS and kept in-frame rearrangements only. Not all clones are present; in checked studies, unresolved V genes account for under half, and no reason is known for the remainder. In all, the sample holds approximately 80,000 clones, and around 80% of those were seen once. The top ten constitute around 2.7% of the sample. The sequenced material came from PBMCs. These receptors originate from a male donor in good health and CMV-seropositive.

V and J are TRBV9 and TRBJ1-1; D call uncertain. V lost 2 bases and J lost 3, with 8 bases in between. This CDR3 contains 13 residues. Germline assignment: CDR1 SGDLS and CDR2 YYNGEE. CDR3 region: CASSVGIYTEAFF. The CDR3 DNA reads TGTGCCAGCAGCGTCGGGATCTACACTGAAGCTTTCTTT.

This chain links TRBV18 with TRBJ1-3; D is unresolved. Trimming removed 2 bases at V and 4 bases at J, with 18 bases between. CDR3 length: 17 amino acids. Germline V gene data show CDR1 as KGHSH and CDR2 as LQKENI. CDR3 amino acids: CASSPDPSALLGNTIYF. The DNA for the CDR3 is TGTGCCAGCTCACCAGATCCCAGCGCGCTTCTCGGAAACACCATATATTTT.

V and J are TRBV5-1 and TRBJ2-3; 7 bases fit TRBD1. This CDR3 comprises 16 residues. Germline V CDR1 and CDR2: SGHRS, YFSETQ. V lost 0 bases and J lost 0; bases outside the gene matches: 4. CDR3 in amino acids: CASSLGTGASTDTQYF. Written as DNA, the CDR3 is TGCGCCAGCAGCTTGGGTACAGGGGCTAGCACAGATACGCAGTATTTT.

The chain has TRBV5-6 and TRBJ1-3, with TRBD1 as a possible D gene (6 bases). V was trimmed by 0 bases and J by 9 bases, leaving 10 bases between them. The CDR3 consists of 13 residues. The germline V gene has CDR1 SGHDT and CDR2 YYEEEE. CDR3 in DNA: TGTGCCAGCAGCTTGGGCAGGGGTTTCACCATATATTTT. Its translation: CASSLGRGFTIYF.

The chain employs TRBV27 and TRBJ2-5, with D unclear. The V end was cut by 2 bases, the J end by 9 bases, with 13 bases between. CDR3 size: 13 residues. CDR1 is MNHEY, CDR2 SMNVEV, per germline (reference sequence). As DNA, the CDR3 is TGTGCCAGCAGTTTAAACAGATTGTCGGCCCAGTACTTC. It is translated as CASSLNRLSAQYF.

A single count supports this clone. The V gene is TRBV4-3, the J gene TRBJ2-3; the D gene is possibly TRBD1 (6 bases). The V gene's germline CDR1 is LGHNA and CDR2 YSLEER. CDR3 length: 15 residues. Between the trimmed V and J ends, which lost 4 bases and 3 bases, there was a span of 14 bases. This CDR3 reads CASSRGRIWTDTQYF. In nucleotides, the CDR3 is TGCGCCAGCAGCCGGGGGCGGATTTGGACAGATACGCAGTATTTT.

This clone appeared once. V gene TRBV9 combines with J gene TRBJ2-1, with a possible D match to TRBD2 (5 bases). Germline V gene data show CDR1 as SGDLS and CDR2 as YYNGEE. The CDR3 is 14 residues long. Trimming shortened V by 4 bases and J by 1 base, and 9 bases separated the two germline ends. CDR3 loop: CASSPGFSYNEQFF. As DNA, the CDR3 is TGTGCCAGCAGCCCGGGGTTTTCCTACAATGAGCAGTTCTTC. The whole variable domain, remainder taken from reference TRBV9 and TRBJ2-1, is DSGVTQTPKHLITATGQRVTLRCSPRSGDLSVYWYQQSLDQGLQFLIQYYNGEERAKGNILERFSAQQFPDLHSELNLSSLELGDSALYFCASSPGFSYNEQFFGPGTRLTVL.

This chain links TRBV7-7 with TRBJ2-1, with D possibly TRBD1 on 6 matching bases. The germline V gene encodes CDR1 SSHAT and CDR2 FNYEAQ (reference sequence). The CDR3 loop spans 14 amino acids. The V and J ends lost 2 bases and 5 bases respectively, with 10 bases between them. CDR3 nucleotides: TGTGCCAGCAGCTTAACAGGGTTGCACAATGAGCAGTTCTTC. It encodes CASSLTGLHNEQFF.

This clone was detected only once. V usage is TRBV9 and J usage is TRBJ2-1; D call uncertain. CDR1 and CDR2 from the germline V gene are SGDLS and YYNGEE. The V gene lost 0 bases and the J gene lost 0 bases, with 7 bases spanning the gap. The CDR3 is 15 residues long. The CDR3 DNA sequence: TGTGCCAGCAGCGTAGTCGGCGGCTCCTACAATGAGCAGTTCTTC. Translating gives CASSVVGGSYNEQFF.

V usage is TRBV2 and J usage is TRBJ2-7, with 8 bases lining up with TRBD1. Germline trimming cut 6 bases from V and 1 base from J; bases unmatched to any gene: 8. Germline CDR1 SNHLY, CDR2 FYNNEI. The CDR3 length is 15 residues. CDR3 DNA: TGTGCCAGCAGCGTGGGACAGGCGATTTCCTACGAGCAGTACTTC. It yields the protein CASSVGQAISYEQYF.

V gene TRBV5-4 combines with J gene TRBJ2-7; D possibly corresponds to TRBD1 (5 bases). The CDR3 runs 15 residues. V was trimmed by 0 bases and J by 0 bases, leaving 10 bases between them. Germline V gene sequence: CDR1 SGHNT, CDR2 YYREEE (reference sequence). The CDR3 DNA follows: TGTGCCAGCAGCTTGGGGACACTGAGCTCCTACGAGCAGTACTTC. This translates into CASSLGTLSSYEQYF. Full variable domain (outside the CDR3, taken from reference TRBV5-4 and TRBJ2-7): ETGVTQSPTHLIKTRGQQVTLRCSSQSGHNTVSWYQQALGQGPQFIFQYYREEENGRGNFPPRFSGLQFPNYSSELNVNALELDDSALYLCASSLGTLSSYEQYFGPGTRLTVT.

The table lists this clone with a few counts. V and J are TRBV28 and TRBJ2-7, with 9 nucleotides matching TRBD1. J was trimmed by 2 bases and V by 4 bases; bases with no gene match: 6. The germline V gene has CDR1 MDHEN and CDR2 SYDVKM. The length of the CDR3 is 15 residues. CDR3: CASSSSQGAAYEQYF. CDR3 DNA: TGTGCCAGCAGTTCGTCACAGGGGGCGGCCTACGAGCAGTACTTC. Looking up the rest from reference TRBV28 and TRBJ2-7 gives the full variable domain: DVKVTQSSRYLVKRTGEKVFLECVQDMDHENMFWYRQDPGLGLRLIYFSYDVKMKEKGDIPEGYSVSREKKERFSLILESASTNQTSMYLCASSSSQGAAYEQYFGPGTRLTVT.

The chain joins TRBV10-3 to TRBJ1-4; D gene ambiguous. V dropped 10 bases and J dropped 0 bases, with 9 bases sitting between them. Germline CDR1 and CDR2: ENHRY and SYGVKD. CDR3 length equals 13 residues. CDR3 nucleotide sequence: TGTGCCACGGGAGTATCAACTAATGAAAAACTGTTTTTT. The encoded protein is CATGVSTNEKLFF.

This chain uses TRBV10-3 with TRBJ2-7; 12 nucleotides align to TRBD2. V was pared by 6 bases and J by 13 bases, with 10 bases of the junction left unmatched. Germline assignment: CDR1 ENHRY and CDR2 SYGVKD. This CDR3 has 13 residues. DNA of the CDR3: TGTGCCATCAGGGACCGACTAGCGGGAGTGCACTACTTC. Protein product: CAIRDRLAGVHYF.

The CDR3 DNA sequence: TGTGCCAGCAGAACTCTAGCGTCGGTGGAGCAGTTCTTC. Protein product: CASRTLASVEQFF. J is TRBJ2-1 and V is TRBV7-2; possibly TRBD2 for D (6 bases). V was trimmed by 6 bases and J by 10 bases, leaving 16 bases between them. The CDR3 is 13 amino acids. CDR1 SGHTA and CDR2 FQGNSA come from the germline V gene. Looking up the rest from reference TRBV7-2 and TRBJ2-1 gives the full variable domain: GAGVSQSPSNKVTEKGKDVELRCDPISGHTALYWYRQSLGQGLEFLIYFQGNSAPDKSGLPSDRFSAERTGGSVSTLTIQRTQQEDSAVYLCASRTLASVEQFFGPGTRLTVL.